Each of the 27 T cell receptor delta chains below was sequenced from the same sample in a study of gamma-delta chains in newborns, infants, children (dated by TCRdb to the late 2010s). TCRdb names Illumina MiSeq as the instrument used. TCRdb reprocessed the public reads with the caller CATT; rows with the same DNA were merged afterwards. In this sample the table shows approximately 1,300 delta-chain clones, around 1.1% of which occur a single time. The ten largest clones represent roughly 30% of the sample. Material: blood. These receptors were taken from a child in good health.

With respect to this clone: TCRdb's protein, taken from a much larger clone, differs from this DNA's translation at residue 8, likely owing to a read error; the protein displayed comes from the DNA. This sequence joins TRDV2 and TRDJ3; 8 bases are a match to TRDD3. The CDR3 covers 20 residues. The germline gives CDR1 GEAIGNYY, CDR2 EKD. Unmatched junction bases numbered 10, after V lost 1 base and J lost 0 bases. The CDR3 coding sequence is TGTGCCTGTGACACTATGGCTGAGGGATACGGCTCCTGGGACACCCGACAGATGTTTTTC. This encodes CACDTMAEGYGSWDTRQMFF.

Remarks on this clone: A single base is all that separates this from a far larger clone, so a read error is likely. The identical CDR3 is also encoded by other nucleotide sequences in the sample. The CDR3 region is CACDTLGDTSRDTDKLIF. CDR3 bases: TGTGCCTGTGACACGTTGGGAGATACGTCCCGGGACACCGATAAACTCATCTTT. The chain employs TRDV2 and TRDJ1, with TRDD3 as a possible D gene (6 bases). Trimming took 1 base from V and 0 from J, leaving 20 bases between them. Per the germline V gene, CDR1 is GEAIGNYY and CDR2 is EKD. CDR3 size: 18 residues.

This clone was found a few times. A far larger clone differs by one base, so this is likely a read error. This CDR3 is also generated by other DNA sequences in the sample. This sequence joins TRDV2 and TRDJ1; TRDD3 aligns across 7 bases. Germline CDR1 GEAIGNYY, CDR2 EKD. The CDR3 contains 14 residues. V shed 6 bases and J 5 bases; nucleotides not matched to a gene: 11. This CDR3 reads CACNVLGITDKLIF. For the CDR3, the DNA is TGTGCCTGTAACGTACTGGGGATCACTGATAAACTCATCTTT.

This clone occurred a few times. A read error is likely here: a far larger clone is one base away. Other DNA sequences in the sample encode the same CDR3. This CDR3 is CACDTPFSPRTGGYNTDKLIF. The CDR3 bases are TGTGCCTGTGACACCCCCTTTAGCCCGCGTACGGGGGGATACAACACCGATAAACTCATCTTT. The chain combines TRDV2 with TRDJ1; 9 bases agree with TRDD3. The germline V gene encodes CDR1 GEAIGNYY and CDR2 EKD. Trimming at V came to 0 bases and at J to 0 bases, leaving 19 bases not matched to a gene. The CDR3 covers 21 residues.

This chain's CDR3 is CACDLLSGGDYTDKLIF. For the CDR3, the DNA is TGTGCCTGTGATCTCCTTTCGGGGGGCGATTACACCGATAAACTCATCTTT. V and J are TRDV2 and TRDJ1, with D possibly TRDD3 on 5 matching bases. CDR3 length: 17 amino acids. In germline, CDR1 is GEAIGNYY, CDR2 EKD. Trimming cost V 4 bases and J 0 bases, with 20 bases left between them.

As concerns this clone: The TCRdb protein, from a much larger clone, departs from this DNA's translation at residue 3, likely by read error; the protein shown derives from the DNA. V and J are TRDV2 and TRDJ1; 7 bases fit TRDD3. Germline CDR1 GEAIGNYY, CDR2 EKD. The length of the CDR3 is 14 residues. The CDR3 DNA reads as TGTGCCCGTGACCTTACTGGGGTGGGTGATAAACTCATCTTT. This sequence encodes CARDLTGVGDKLIF.

About this clone: The TCRdb protein comes from a much larger clone and disagrees with this DNA's translation at residue 9, likely due to a read error; the protein given here is derived from the DNA. The rearrangement joins TRDV2 to TRDJ1; 7 nucleotides align to TRDD3. The CDR3 covers 18 residues. V shed 3 bases, J shed 0 bases, and the junction held 15 bases outside the gene matches. Germline V gene sequence: CDR1 GEAIGNYY, CDR2 EKD. In DNA, the CDR3 is TGTGCCTGTGACCTTATACTGGGGAATACACGGTACACCGATAAACTCATCTTT. As protein: CACDLILGNTRYTDKLIF.

As regards this clone: A read error likely explains why the TCRdb protein, taken from a much larger clone, differs from this DNA's translation at residue 13; the protein shown is translated from the DNA. The chain joins TRDV2 to TRDJ3; 7 bases align to TRDD3. The germline gives CDR1 GEAIGNYY, CDR2 EKD. This CDR3 contains 18 residues. CDR3 loop: CACDTGGYGSWDARQMFF. The CDR3 nucleotides are TGTGCCTGTGACACCGGTGGATACGGCTCCTGGGACGCCCGACAGATGTTTTTC.

This clone was seen more than once but under ten times. The protein that TCRdb holds for this DNA derives from a much larger clone and differs from the translated DNA at residue 10, which likely indicates a read error; the protein shown here is translated from the DNA. V usage is TRDV2 and J usage is TRDJ1, with 9 bases that match TRDD3. V shed 0 bases, J shed 1 base, and the junction held 11 bases outside the gene matches. Per germline, CDR1 GEAIGNYY and CDR2 EKD. There are 18 residues in the CDR3. The CDR3 reads CACDTGLGDAPSTDKLIF. CDR3 bases: TGTGCCTGTGACACCGGGCTGGGGGATGCGCCGAGCACCGATAAACTCATCTTT.

For this clone: TCRdb shows a much larger clone's protein in place of this DNA's translation, and the two differ at residue 11, likely through a read error; the protein shown is translated from the DNA. This rearrangement joins TRDV2 to TRDJ1; the D is unclear. The CDR3 contains 19 residues. Germline V gives CDR1 GEAIGNYY, CDR2 EKD. V lost 0 bases to trimming and J lost 4 bases, with 26 bases between them. The CDR3 here is CACDTVQGVLRTPDDKLIF. The CDR3 DNA sequence: TGTGCCTGTGACACCGTTCAGGGCGTACTGAGAACCCCGGACGATAAACTCATCTTT.

For this clone: Compared with germline, one end of the junction differs, possibly owing to a read error. The chain is built from TRDV2 and TRDJ1, with 12 bases aligning to TRDD3. The CDR3 covers 17 residues. Germline CDR1 is GEAIGNYY and CDR2 is EKD. The CDR3 here is CACDTLFTGGYTDKLIF. The CDR3 DNA reads TGTGCCTGTGACACCCTTTTTACTGGGGGATACACGGATAAACTCATCTTT.

This clone was recorded a few times. A far more abundant clone sits one base away, making this likely a read error. The chain employs TRDV2 and TRDJ1; D call uncertain. The CDR3 covers 19 residues. Germline V gives CDR1 GEAIGNYY, CDR2 EKD. Deletions cut 0 bases from V and 4 bases from J, with 26 bases between. The CDR3 region is CACDTIQGVLKTPDDKLIF. DNA of the CDR3: TGTGCCTGTGACACCATTCAGGGCGTACTGAAAACCCCGGACGATAAACTCATCTTT.

Concerning this clone itself: TCRdb's listed protein matches a much larger clone and diverges from this DNA's translation at residue 4, likely through a read error; the protein shown comes from the DNA. The rearrangement joins TRDV2 to TRDJ1, with D perhaps TRDD3 (6 bases). Germline V lookup: CDR1 GEAIGNYY, CDR2 EKD. The CDR3 is made up of 17 amino acids. The CDR3 coding sequence is TGTGCCTGTGGCACCCTTGGGGGCCCAAAGTACACCGATAAACTCATCTTT. Encoded protein: CACGTLGGPKYTDKLIF.

To note about this clone: The mismatch at residue 11 between this DNA's translation and the TCRdb protein of a much larger clone likely reflects a read error; the protein shown is translated from the DNA. This chain joins TRDV2 and TRDJ1; 12 bases align to TRDD3. Germline loops: CDR1 GEAIGNYY, CDR2 EKD. The CDR3 is made up of 18 amino acids. V gave up 1 base and J gave up 1 base; unmatched junction bases: 9. The CDR3, as DNA: TGTGCCTGTGACACTGTACTGGGGGATACTCAGGGCACCGATAAACTCATCTTT. This encodes CACDTVLGDTQGTDKLIF.

With regard to this clone: It differs at one base from a far larger clone, so likely a read error. Other DNA sequences in the same sample also yield this CDR3. V and J are TRDV2 and TRDJ1, with no clear D. The CDR3 has 19 amino acids. V lost 0 bases and J lost 4, with 26 bases in between. Germline loops: CDR1 GEAIGNYY, CDR2 EKD. The CDR3 DNA is TGTGCCTGTGACACCGTTCAGGGCGTACTGAAAACCCCAGACGATAAACTCATCTTT. Encoded protein: CACDTVQGVLKTPDDKLIF.

This clone was counted a few times. A read error may be the cause here, since a much bigger clone is one base away. The chain links TRDV2 to TRDJ3; 10 bases map to TRDD3. The CDR3 extends over 22 amino acids. The V gene's germline CDR1 is GEAIGNYY and CDR2 EKD. CDR3 bases: TGTGCCTGTGACACAACCGATACTGGGGGATGGGCTAGCTCCTGGGACGCCCGACAGATGTTTTTC. It yields the protein CACDTTDTGGWASSWDARQMFF.

This clone turned up a few times. A junction boundary mismatches the germline segment, possibly from a read error. This sample also contains other DNA sequences that code for the same CDR3. This chain uses TRDV2 with TRDJ2; TRDD3 agrees at 9 bases. The CDR3 length is 18 residues. Looked up from germline, CDR1 is GEAIGNYY and CDR2 is EKD. The CDR3 DNA sequence: TGTGCCTGCGACACTCTTACCGGGGGATACTCGACGACGGCACAACTCTTCTTT. As protein: CACDTLTGGYSTTAQLFF.

This clone was seen a handful of times. The TCRdb protein comes from a much larger clone and disagrees with this DNA's translation at residue 8, likely due to a read error; the protein given here is derived from the DNA. The V and J genes are TRDV2 and TRDJ1, with a possible D match to TRDD3 (6 bases). V lost 0 bases and J lost 3, with 16 bases in between. The CDR3 totals 16 residues. The germline V gene has CDR1 GEAIGNYY and CDR2 EKD. CDR3 sequence: CACDTLGGTESDKLIF. The CDR3 nucleotides are TGTGCCTGTGACACCTTGGGGGGTACGGAGTCCGATAAACTCATCTTT.

This clone has only a few counts. This is likely an artifact of a read error, given a far larger clone one base away. Other DNA sequences from this sample encode an identical CDR3 as well. V gene TRDV2 combines with J gene TRDJ1; TRDD3 might be the D (5 bases). CDR3 length: 19 amino acids. Germline-derived CDR1 and CDR2 are GEAIGNYY and EKD. The V end lost 0 bases, the J end lost 0 bases, and 22 bases lay between the germline ends. CDR3 sequence reads: CACDTPYTGASKNTDKLIF. DNA of the CDR3: TGTGCCTGTGACACCCCTTATACTGGAGCCTCGAAGAACACCGATAAACTCATCTTT.

Notes on this clone: A far larger clone is only one base removed, so a read error is likely. The sample contains more than one DNA sequence encoding this CDR3. The chain has TRDV2 and TRDJ3; 12 bases align to TRDD3. The CDR3 is 20 amino acids. Per germline, CDR1 GEAIGNYY and CDR2 EKD. Trimming took 1 base from V and 4 from J; bases not matched to a gene: 10. CDR3: CACDTMAGGYGSWDTRQMFF. For the CDR3, the DNA is TGTGCCTGTGACACTATGGCTGGGGGATACGGCTCTTGGGACACCCGACAGATGTTTTTC.

Regarding this clone: TCRdb lists the protein of a much larger clone for this DNA, which differs at residue 7, so this is likely a read error; the protein given here is translated from the DNA itself. J is TRDJ3 and V is TRDV2; 13 nucleotides line up with TRDD3. This CDR3 has 20 amino acids. After removal of 1 base from V and 0 bases from J, the junction contained 5 bases not matched to a gene. The V gene's germline CDR1 is GEAIGNYY and CDR2 EKD. CDR3 sequence reads: CACDTMTGGYGSWDTRQMFF. In DNA form, the CDR3 reads TGTGCCTGTGACACTATGACTGGGGGATACGGCTCCTGGGACACCCGACAGATGTTTTTC.

Note on this clone: This may come from a read error, since a much larger clone is one base off. This rearrangement joins TRDV2 to TRDJ1; TRDD3 aligns across 12 bases. The germline V gene has CDR1 GEAIGNYY and CDR2 EKD. The trim removed 3 bases at V and 13 bases at J, leaving 11 bases unmatched. CDR3 length: 14 amino acids. The CDR3 region is CACDAVLGDTEPIF. CDR3 coding DNA: TGTGCCTGTGACGCAGTACTGGGGGATACCGAACCCATCTTT.

To note about this clone: A far more abundant clone sits one base away, making this likely a read error. This chain connects TRDV2 to TRDJ3, with D unclear. Germline V gene sequence: CDR1 GEAIGNYY, CDR2 EKD. The germline V and J ends were trimmed by 0 bases and 0 bases, with 17 bases remaining between them. The CDR3 totals 20 residues. CDR3 bases: TGTGCCTGTGACACCTTGAAGCGGATTCCAGGCTCCTGGGACACCCGACAGATGTTTTTC. Translating gives CACDTLKRIPGSWDTRQMFF.

This clone was observed a handful of times. The protein TCRdb gives is from a much larger clone and does not agree with this DNA's translation at residue 4, likely a read error; the protein shown here comes from the DNA. The chain has TRDV2 and TRDJ1; TRDD3 aligns across 10 bases. Unmatched junction bases numbered 12, after V lost 5 bases and J lost 4 bases. The CDR3 consists of 16 residues. Germline V gene data show CDR1 as GEAIGNYY and CDR2 as EKD. Here the CDR3 DNA reads TGTGCCTGTGGCCCCCTTGGGGGATACCAGAACGATAAACTCATCTTT. It translates to CACGPLGGYQNDKLIF.

Concerning this clone itself: The protein held in TCRdb is that of a much larger clone and does not match this DNA's translation at residue 17, likely because of a read error; the protein shown is translated from the DNA. The chain couples TRDV2 to TRDJ1; the match to TRDD3 covers 10 bases. There are 18 residues in the CDR3. The V gene's germline CDR1 is GEAIGNYY and CDR2 EKD. In DNA form, the CDR3 reads TGTGCCTGTGACACCGTTCCTACTGGGGGATTGAACACCGATAAACTCACCTTT. Protein product: CACDTVPTGGLNTDKLTF.

As to this clone: With a far larger clone one base away, a read error is the likely cause. This sample includes further DNA sequences coding for the same CDR3. The chain joins TRDV2 to TRDJ1, with D maybe TRDD3 (6 bases). In germline, CDR1 is GEAIGNYY, CDR2 EKD. The CDR3 spans 18 residues. The CDR3 DNA is TGTGCCTGTGATCCCGTCGGTGGGGGTCGAACGTACACCGATAAACTCATCTTC. Translation: CACDPVGGGRTYTDKLIF.

This clone was seen only a few times. The protein given by TCRdb reflects a much larger clone and differs at residue 9 from this DNA's translation, likely from a read error; the protein shown is the DNA's translation. The V gene is TRDV2, the J gene TRDJ3; D unclear. This CDR3 region has 20 residues. Per the germline V gene, CDR1 is GEAIGNYY and CDR2 is EKD. V lost 0 bases to trimming and J lost 0 bases, with 17 bases between them. CDR3 coding DNA: TGTGCCTGTGACACCTTGAAGCGGACTCCAAGCTCCTGGGACACCCGACAGATGTTTTTC. Translation: CACDTLKRTPSSWDTRQMFF.